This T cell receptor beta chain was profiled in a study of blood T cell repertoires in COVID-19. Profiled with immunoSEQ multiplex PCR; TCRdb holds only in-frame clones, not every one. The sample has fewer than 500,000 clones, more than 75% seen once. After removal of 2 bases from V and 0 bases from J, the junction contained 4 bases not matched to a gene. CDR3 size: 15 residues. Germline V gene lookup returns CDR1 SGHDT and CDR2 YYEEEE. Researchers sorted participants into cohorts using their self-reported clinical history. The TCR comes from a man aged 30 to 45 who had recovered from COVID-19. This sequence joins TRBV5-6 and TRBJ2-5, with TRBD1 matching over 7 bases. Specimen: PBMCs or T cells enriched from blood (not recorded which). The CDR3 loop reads CASSLTGVYQETQYF. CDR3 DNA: TGTGCCAGCAGCTTAACAGGGGTTTACCAAGAGACCCAGTACTTC.